One T cell receptor (beta chain) is described in this entry. Germline V gene lookup returns CDR1 MNHEY and CDR2 SMNVEV (reference sequence). The CDR3 contains 14 residues. The V segment lost 8 bases and the J segment 10 bases; nucleotides outside the gene matches: 9. Participants' reported clinical history set cohort assignment. Authors' processing steps: From reference gene primer amplification, estimates of nucleated cell counts were derived. Some clones are missing from TCRdb's copy, which holds only in-frame ones; the method was immunoSEQ multiplex PCR. V, J and clone size reflect that table, while D and trimming were determined from the DNA. In the table there are under 500,000 clones, 80% to 90% of which are singletons. The data are from a study of blood T cell repertoires in COVID-19.

Sequenced input: PBMCs or T cells enriched from blood (not recorded which). The source is a man aged 30 to 45 who had recovered from COVID-19. The rearrangement joins TRBV27 to TRBJ2-1; 12 bases line up with TRBD2. Here the CDR3 DNA reads TGTGCCAGCTGGCTAGCGGGAGGGCCCGGGGAGCAGTTCTTC. It translates to CASWLAGGPGEQFF.